This T cell receptor (beta chain) was identified during a study of T cells in Graves' hyperthyroidism and ophthalmopathy. Amplified TCR beta CDR3 regions came from RNA transcripts. TCR CDR3 regions were first amplified by RT-PCR with HTBI primers. TCRdb reanalysed the multiplex PCR reads using MiXCR and keeps one entry per CDR3 protein. The sample has about 610,000 distinct CDR3 sequences, roughly 50% seen once. Germline CDR1 is DFQATT and CDR2 is SNEGSKA (reference sequence). V was cut by 4 bases and J by 14 bases, with 6 bases left in between. This CDR3 comprises 9 residues. The rearrangement uses TRBV20-1 and TRBJ1-6; D is ambiguous. The clonotype was recovered from a woman aged 18-30 years with Graves' hyperthyroidism. The sample comprised peripheral blood or thyroid tissue (not recorded which). The CDR3 loop is CSATRTLHF. For the CDR3, the DNA is TGCAGTGCTACCAGAACCCTCCACTTT.